This T cell receptor beta chain was recovered during a study of OX40 agonist ivuxolimab in advanced cancers. Study-wide context: Cohort: 80% to 90% men, mean age around 60, aged roughly 20 to 79. There were three patients with partial responses, one having hepatocellular carcinoma and two cutaneous melanoma.

In the case of this clone: Its matching antigen is unknown.

V shed 4 bases and J shed 4 bases, with 4 bases lying between them. The CDR3 loop spans 11 amino acids. The V gene's germline CDR1 is MGHDK and CDR2 SYGVNS. General study results and limits: At 0.1 to 3.0 mg/kg and by week 6, CD4+ and CD8+ T cells in the blood had expanded clonally. People who partly responded at 0.1-3.0 mg/kg had some of the least clonal expansion seen.

TCRdb's table, derived via immunoSEQ multiplex PCR, lists solely in-frame clones and lacks some. The sample contains about 83,000 clones, around 84% of which appear only once. The clonotype originates from an adult with an advanced solid tumor such as melanoma, head and neck, liver or kidney cancer. The source material was CD4+ or CD8+ T cells sorted from blood, sampled in a trial of the OX40 agonist ivuxolimab. The genes are TRBV25-1 and TRBJ1-1; the D is unclear. The CDR3 region has the DNA TGTGCCAGCAGTGCATTCACTGAAGCTTTCTTT. Translated, it gives CASSAFTEAFF.